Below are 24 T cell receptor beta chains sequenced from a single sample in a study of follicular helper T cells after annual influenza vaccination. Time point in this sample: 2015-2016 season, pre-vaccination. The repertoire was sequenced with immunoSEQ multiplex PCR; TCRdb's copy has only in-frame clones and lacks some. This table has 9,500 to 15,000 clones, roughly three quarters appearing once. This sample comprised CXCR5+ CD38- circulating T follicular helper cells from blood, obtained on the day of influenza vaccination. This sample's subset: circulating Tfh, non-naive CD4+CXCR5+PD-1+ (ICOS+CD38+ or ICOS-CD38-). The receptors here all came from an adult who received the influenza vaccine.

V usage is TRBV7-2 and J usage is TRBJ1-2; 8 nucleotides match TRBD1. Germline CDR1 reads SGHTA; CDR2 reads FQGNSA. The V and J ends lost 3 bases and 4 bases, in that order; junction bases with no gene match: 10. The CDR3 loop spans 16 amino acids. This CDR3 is CASSLSGGGQGYGYTF. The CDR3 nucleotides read TGTGCCAGCAGCTTGTCAGGGGGCGGGCAGGGCTATGGCTACACCTTC.

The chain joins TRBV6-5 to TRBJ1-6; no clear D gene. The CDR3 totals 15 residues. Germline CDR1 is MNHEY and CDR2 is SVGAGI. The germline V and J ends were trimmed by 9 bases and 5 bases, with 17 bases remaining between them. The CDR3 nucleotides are TGTGCCAGATCCGTGGGGTCAAAAAATAATTCACCCCTCCACTTT. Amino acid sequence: CARSVGSKNNSPLHF.

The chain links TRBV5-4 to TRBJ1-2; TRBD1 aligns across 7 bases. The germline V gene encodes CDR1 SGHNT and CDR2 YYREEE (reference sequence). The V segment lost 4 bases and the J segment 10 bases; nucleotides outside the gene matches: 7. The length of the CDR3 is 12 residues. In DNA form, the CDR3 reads TGTGCCAGCAGCCCCCGACAGGGAGACTACACCTTC. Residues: CASSPRQGDYTF. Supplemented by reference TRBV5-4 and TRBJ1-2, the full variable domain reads ETGVTQSPTHLIKTRGQQVTLRCSSQSGHNTVSWYQQALGQGPQFIFQYYREEENGRGNFPPRFSGLQFPNYSSELNVNALELDDSALYLCASSPRQGDYTFGSGTRLTVV.

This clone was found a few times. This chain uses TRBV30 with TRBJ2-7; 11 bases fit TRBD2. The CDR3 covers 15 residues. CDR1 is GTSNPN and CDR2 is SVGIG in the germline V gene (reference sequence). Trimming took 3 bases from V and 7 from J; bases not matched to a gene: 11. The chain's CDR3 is CAWSVAGGVYGEQYF. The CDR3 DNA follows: TGTGCCTGGAGCGTAGCGGGGGGGGTGTACGGAGAGCAGTACTTC.

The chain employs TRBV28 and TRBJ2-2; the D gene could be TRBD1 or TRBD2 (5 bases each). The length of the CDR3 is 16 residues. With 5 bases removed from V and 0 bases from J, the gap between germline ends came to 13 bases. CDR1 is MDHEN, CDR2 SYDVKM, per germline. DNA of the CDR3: TGTGCCAGCAGTCCGCCGGGACGGTCGAACACCGGGGAGCTGTTTTTT. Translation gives CASSPPGRSNTGELFF. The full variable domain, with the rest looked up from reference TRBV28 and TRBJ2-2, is DVKVTQSSRYLVKRTGEKVFLECVQDMDHENMFWYRQDPGLGLRLIYFSYDVKMKEKGDIPEGYSVSREKKERFSLILESASTNQTSMYLCASSPPGRSNTGELFFGEGSRLTVL.

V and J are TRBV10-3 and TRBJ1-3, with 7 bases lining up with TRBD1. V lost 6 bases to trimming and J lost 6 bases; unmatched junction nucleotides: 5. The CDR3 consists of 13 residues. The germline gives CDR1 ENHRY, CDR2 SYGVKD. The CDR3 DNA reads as TGTGCCATCAGATCGACAGGGTTAAACACCATATATTTT. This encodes CAIRSTGLNTIYF.

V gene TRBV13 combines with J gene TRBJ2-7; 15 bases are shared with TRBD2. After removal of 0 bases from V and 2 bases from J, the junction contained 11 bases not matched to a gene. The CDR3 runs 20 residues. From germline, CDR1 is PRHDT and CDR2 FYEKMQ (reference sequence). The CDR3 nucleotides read TGTGCCAGCAGCTTAGGCTCCCCGGGACTAGCGGGGGGTAGGGCCTACGAGCAGTACTTC. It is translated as CASSLGSPGLAGGRAYEQYF.

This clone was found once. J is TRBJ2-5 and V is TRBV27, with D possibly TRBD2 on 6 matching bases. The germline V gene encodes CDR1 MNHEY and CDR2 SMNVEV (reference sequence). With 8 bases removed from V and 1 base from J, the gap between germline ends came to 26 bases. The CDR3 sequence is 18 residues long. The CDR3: CASGVQGTRGYVQETQYF. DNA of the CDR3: TGTGCCAGCGGGGTCCAGGGCACCCGGGGGTACGTCCAAGAGACCCAGTACTTC.

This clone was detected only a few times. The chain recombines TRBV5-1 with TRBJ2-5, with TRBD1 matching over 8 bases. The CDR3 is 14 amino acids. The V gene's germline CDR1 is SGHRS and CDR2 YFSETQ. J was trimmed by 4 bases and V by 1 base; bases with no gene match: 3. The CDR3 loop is CASSLPGTGETQYF. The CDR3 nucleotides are TGCGCCAGCAGCTTGCCTGGGACAGGAGAGACCCAGTACTTC.

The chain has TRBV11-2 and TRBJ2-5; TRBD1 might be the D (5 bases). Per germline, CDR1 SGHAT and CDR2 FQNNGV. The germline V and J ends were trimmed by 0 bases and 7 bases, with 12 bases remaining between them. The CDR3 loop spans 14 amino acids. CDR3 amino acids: CASSLDGSRGTQYF. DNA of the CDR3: TGTGCCAGCAGCTTAGACGGTTCTAGGGGGACCCAGTACTTC.

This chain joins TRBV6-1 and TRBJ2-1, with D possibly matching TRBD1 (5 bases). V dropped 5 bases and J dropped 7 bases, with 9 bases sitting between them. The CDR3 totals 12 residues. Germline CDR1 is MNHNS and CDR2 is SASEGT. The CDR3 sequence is CASSPQGNEQFF. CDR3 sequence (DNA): TGTGCCAGCAGTCCCCAGGGAAATGAGCAGTTCTTC.

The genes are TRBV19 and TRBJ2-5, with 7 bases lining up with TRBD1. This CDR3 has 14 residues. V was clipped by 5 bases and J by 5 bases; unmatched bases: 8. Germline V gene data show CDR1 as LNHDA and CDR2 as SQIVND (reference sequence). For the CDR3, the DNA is TGTGCCAGTAGTTTAATTGACAGGGACGAGACCCAGTACTTC. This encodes CASSLIDRDETQYF.

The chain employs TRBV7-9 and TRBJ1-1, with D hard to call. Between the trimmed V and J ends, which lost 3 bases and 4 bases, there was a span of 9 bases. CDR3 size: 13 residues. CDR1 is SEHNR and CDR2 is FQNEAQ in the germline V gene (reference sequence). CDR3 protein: CASSFVGGTEAFF. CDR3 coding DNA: TGTGCCAGCAGCTTTGTGGGCGGCACTGAAGCTTTCTTT.

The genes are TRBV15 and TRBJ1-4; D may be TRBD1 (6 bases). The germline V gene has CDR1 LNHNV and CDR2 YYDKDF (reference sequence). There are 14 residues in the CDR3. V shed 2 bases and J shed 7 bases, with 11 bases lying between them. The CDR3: CATSRNRGSEKLFF. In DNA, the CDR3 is TGTGCCACCAGCAGAAATAGGGGGTCTGAAAAACTGTTTTTT.

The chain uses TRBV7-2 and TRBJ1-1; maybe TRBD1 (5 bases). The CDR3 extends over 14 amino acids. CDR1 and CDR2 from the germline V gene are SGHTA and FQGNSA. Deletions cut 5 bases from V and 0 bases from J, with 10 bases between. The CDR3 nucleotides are TGTGCCAGCAGCCCCGGACACATGAACACTGAAGCTTTCTTT. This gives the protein CASSPGHMNTEAFF.

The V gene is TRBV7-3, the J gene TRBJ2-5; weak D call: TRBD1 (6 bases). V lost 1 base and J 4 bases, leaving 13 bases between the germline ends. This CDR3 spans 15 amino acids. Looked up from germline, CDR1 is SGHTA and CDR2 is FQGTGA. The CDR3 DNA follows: TGTGCCAGCAGCTTAAGCCCAGGGGTAGGAGAGACCCAGTACTTC. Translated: CASSLSPGVGETQYF. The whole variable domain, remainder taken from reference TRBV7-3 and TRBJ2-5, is GAGVSQTPSNKVTEKGKYVELRCDPISGHTALYWYRQSLGQGPEFLIYFQGTGAADDSGLPNDRFFAVRPEGSVSTLKIQRTERGDSAVYLCASSLSPGVGETQYFGPGTRLLVL.

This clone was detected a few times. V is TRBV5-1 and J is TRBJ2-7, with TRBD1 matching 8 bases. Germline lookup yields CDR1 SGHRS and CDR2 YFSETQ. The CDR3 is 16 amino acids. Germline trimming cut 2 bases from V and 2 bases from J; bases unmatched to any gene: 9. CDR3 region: CASSFGTGGYTYEQYF. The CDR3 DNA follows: TGCGCCAGCAGCTTCGGTACAGGGGGTTATACCTACGAGCAGTACTTC.

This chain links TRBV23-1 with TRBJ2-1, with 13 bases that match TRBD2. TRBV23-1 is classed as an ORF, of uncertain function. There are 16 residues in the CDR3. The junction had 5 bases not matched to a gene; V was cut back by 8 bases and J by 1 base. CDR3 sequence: CASDQGLAGSYNEQFF. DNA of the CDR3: TGCGCCAGCGACCAGGGACTAGCGGGGTCCTACAATGAGCAGTTCTTC.

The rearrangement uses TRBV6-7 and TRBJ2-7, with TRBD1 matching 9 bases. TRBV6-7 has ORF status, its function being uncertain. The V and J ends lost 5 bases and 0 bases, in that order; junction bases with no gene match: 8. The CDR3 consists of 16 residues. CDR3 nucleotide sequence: TGTGCCAGCAGTACCCTGGGACAGGGCCGCTCCTACGAGCAGTACTTC. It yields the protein CASSTLGQGRSYEQYF.

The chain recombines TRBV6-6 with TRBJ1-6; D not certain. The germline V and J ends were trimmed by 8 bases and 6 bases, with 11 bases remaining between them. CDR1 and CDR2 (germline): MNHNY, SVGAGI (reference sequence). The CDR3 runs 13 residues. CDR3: CASAIYVNSPLHF. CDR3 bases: TGTGCCAGCGCCATATATGTTAATTCACCCCTCCACTTT.

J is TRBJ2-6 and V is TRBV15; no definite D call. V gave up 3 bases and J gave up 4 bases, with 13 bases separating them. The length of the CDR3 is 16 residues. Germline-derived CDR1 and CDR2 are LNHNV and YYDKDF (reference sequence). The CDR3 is CATSSVGRAGANVLTF. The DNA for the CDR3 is TGTGCCACCAGCAGTGTCGGCCGCGCAGGGGCCAACGTCCTGACTTTC.

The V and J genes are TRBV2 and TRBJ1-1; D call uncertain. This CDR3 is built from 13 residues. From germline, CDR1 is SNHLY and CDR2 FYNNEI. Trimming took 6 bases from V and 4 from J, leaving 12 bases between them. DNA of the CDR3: TGTGCCAGCAGACCCCGACATATCACTGAAGCTTTCTTT. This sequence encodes CASRPRHITEAFF.

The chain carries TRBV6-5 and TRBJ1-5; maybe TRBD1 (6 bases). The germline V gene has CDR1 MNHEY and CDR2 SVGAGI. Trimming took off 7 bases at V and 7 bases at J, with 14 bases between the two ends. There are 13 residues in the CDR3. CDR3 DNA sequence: TGTGCCAGCAATAACAGGGCAGGACAGCCCCAGCATTTT. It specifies CASNNRAGQPQHF.

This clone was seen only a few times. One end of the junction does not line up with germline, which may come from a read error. In nucleotides, the CDR3 is TGCGCCAGCAGTTTGGGGGGGAGCAATCAGCCCCAGCATTTT. Protein: CASSLGGSNQPQHF. V gene TRBV5-1 combines with J gene TRBJ1-5; a possible D gene is TRBD1 (5 bases). Germline V gene lookup returns CDR1 SGHRS and CDR2 YFSETQ. CDR3 length equals 14 residues.